These T cell receptor beta chains were read from a single sample in a study of blood T cells in healthy people across ages. TCRdb called the 5' RACE reads again in MiXCR, with one record for every CDR3 protein. This sample has approximately 1,000,000 distinct CDR3 sequences, with under 40% found just once. Sequenced input: blood. Receptors were obtained from a man aged 18 to 30 in good health. The CDR3 runs from the conserved cysteine through the conserved F or W. Rows give clone size only sometimes, using once, few, many, or a class for an expanded clone.

j_call clone_size v_call cdr3_aa
TRBJ1-1 NA TRBV6-2/TRBV6-3 CASSYSGGPAAFF
TRBJ1-2 few TRBV5-1 CASSLVASGGYGYTF
TRBJ2-3 once TRBV4-3 CASSQELLGLAGSHTQYF
TRBJ1-2 NA TRBV9 CASSVEGQVSSYTF
TRBJ1-1 few TRBV4-2 CASSQGGENTEAFF
TRBJ1-1 few TRBV3-1 CASSLGGGYPEAFF
TRBJ2-3 NA TRBV20-1 CSASRYTDTQYF
TRBJ1-4 few TRBV2 CASNFLQGPNEKLFF
TRBJ2-3 many TRBV12-3/TRBV12-4 CASSMTGGQTDTQYF
TRBJ1-4 NA TRBV4-2 CASSQEETGVNEKLFF
TRBJ1-2 NA TRBV10-3 CAISELVPDRRAHYGYTF
TRBJ1-4 few TRBV5-8 CASSLEVVLGEKLFF
TRBJ2-7 once TRBV7-2 CASSLSGAHSYEQYF
TRBJ1-6 few TRBV7-9 CASSSPIPDYNSPLHF
TRBJ1-5 NA TRBV6-6 CATTQVINQPQHF
TRBJ2-7 NA TRBV6-5 CASSPFPQGAPYEQYF
TRBJ1-5 NA TRBV12-3/TRBV12-4 CASSSPGPGRGQPQHF
TRBJ1-5 NA TRBV2 CASSGVRGSNQPQHF
TRBJ2-4 once TRBV5-1 CASSLEGRQNLDGQYF
TRBJ1-2 NA TRBV7-8 CASSLDGGDYGYTF
NA once TRBV14 CASSRQVEETQYF
TRBJ1-4 few TRBV29-1 CSVKLLRGSEKLFF
TRBJ2-1 few TRBV7-3 CASSPYIGGRSNEQFF
TRBJ2-1 NA TRBV7-8 CASSRDGTGRNEQFF
TRBJ1-5 once TRBV27 CASSSGGHGQPQHF
TRBJ2-2 NA TRBV11-3 CASSLNGVGTGELFF
TRBJ1-5 NA TRBV29-1 CSVSHRGNQPQHF
TRBJ2-5 once TRBV7-2 CASSTRAHETQYF
TRBJ2-5 NA TRBV5-1 CASRKGGGETQYF
TRBJ2-7 NA TRBV7-2 CASSLRDTGIYEQYF
TRBJ2-3 NA TRBV12-3/TRBV12-4 CASSREGARDTQYF
TRBJ2-5 few TRBV4-2 CASSQLAGGEETQYF
TRBJ1-1 few TRBV20-1 CSAGHRGSGGPEAFF
TRBJ2-1 few TRBV20-1 CSARDDRLSYNEQFF
TRBJ2-5 NA TRBV4-1 CASSWTANQETQYF